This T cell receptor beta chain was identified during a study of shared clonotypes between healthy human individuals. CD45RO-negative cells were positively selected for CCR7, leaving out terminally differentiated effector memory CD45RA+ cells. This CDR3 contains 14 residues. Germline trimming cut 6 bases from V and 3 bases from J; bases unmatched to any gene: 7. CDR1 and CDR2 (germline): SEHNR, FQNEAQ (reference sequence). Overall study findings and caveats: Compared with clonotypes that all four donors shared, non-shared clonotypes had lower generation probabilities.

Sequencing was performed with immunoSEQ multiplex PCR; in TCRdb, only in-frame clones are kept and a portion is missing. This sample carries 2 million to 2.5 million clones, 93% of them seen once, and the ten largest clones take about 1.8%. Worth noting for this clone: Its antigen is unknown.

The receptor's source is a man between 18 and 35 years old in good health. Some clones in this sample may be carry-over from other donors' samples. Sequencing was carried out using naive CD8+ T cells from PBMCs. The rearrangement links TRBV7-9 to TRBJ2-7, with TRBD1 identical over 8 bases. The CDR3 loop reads CASRPRGPVYEQYF. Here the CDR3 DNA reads TGTGCCAGCAGACCCAGGGGGCCAGTCTACGAGCAGTACTTC.